This entry is about one T cell receptor (beta chain). One base away lies a much larger clone, so this may be a sequencing read error. CDR1 and CDR2 (germline): SNHLY, FYNNEI. This CDR3 has 13 amino acids. The treatment denotes: PENTA 11 planned treatment interruption arm or continuous ART arm. At least 24 weeks of at least three-drug ART, in children 2 to 15 years. Sorting from thawed PBMCs isolated naive CD4+ CD45RA+ CD45RO- T cells. The data originate from a study of HIV-infected children after antiretroviral therapy interruption. Study summary: Interruption-arm samples span weeks 0, 12, interruption end (24 or 48), and about 3 years post-study.

The TCR library was built from RNA with a 3' RACE protocol and unique molecular identifiers. MiXCR was run by TCRdb on the 3' RACE reads, yielding one entry per CDR3 protein. The sample carries 40,000 or so distinct CDR3 sequences, over 6% recorded once. The source was CD45RA+ CD4+ T cells from PBMCs, pooled from several time points, collected from a donor given antiretroviral therapy, either interrupted or continuous. Regarding subset: naive CD4+ CD45RA+ CD45RO- T cells. The rearrangement joins TRBV2 to TRBJ1-5; D is uncertain. The receptor comes from a pool of human donors with HIV. The CDR3 coding sequence is TGTGCCAGCGGTGAAGGGTCCAATCAGCCCCAGCATTTT. The encoded protein is CASGEGSNQPQHF.